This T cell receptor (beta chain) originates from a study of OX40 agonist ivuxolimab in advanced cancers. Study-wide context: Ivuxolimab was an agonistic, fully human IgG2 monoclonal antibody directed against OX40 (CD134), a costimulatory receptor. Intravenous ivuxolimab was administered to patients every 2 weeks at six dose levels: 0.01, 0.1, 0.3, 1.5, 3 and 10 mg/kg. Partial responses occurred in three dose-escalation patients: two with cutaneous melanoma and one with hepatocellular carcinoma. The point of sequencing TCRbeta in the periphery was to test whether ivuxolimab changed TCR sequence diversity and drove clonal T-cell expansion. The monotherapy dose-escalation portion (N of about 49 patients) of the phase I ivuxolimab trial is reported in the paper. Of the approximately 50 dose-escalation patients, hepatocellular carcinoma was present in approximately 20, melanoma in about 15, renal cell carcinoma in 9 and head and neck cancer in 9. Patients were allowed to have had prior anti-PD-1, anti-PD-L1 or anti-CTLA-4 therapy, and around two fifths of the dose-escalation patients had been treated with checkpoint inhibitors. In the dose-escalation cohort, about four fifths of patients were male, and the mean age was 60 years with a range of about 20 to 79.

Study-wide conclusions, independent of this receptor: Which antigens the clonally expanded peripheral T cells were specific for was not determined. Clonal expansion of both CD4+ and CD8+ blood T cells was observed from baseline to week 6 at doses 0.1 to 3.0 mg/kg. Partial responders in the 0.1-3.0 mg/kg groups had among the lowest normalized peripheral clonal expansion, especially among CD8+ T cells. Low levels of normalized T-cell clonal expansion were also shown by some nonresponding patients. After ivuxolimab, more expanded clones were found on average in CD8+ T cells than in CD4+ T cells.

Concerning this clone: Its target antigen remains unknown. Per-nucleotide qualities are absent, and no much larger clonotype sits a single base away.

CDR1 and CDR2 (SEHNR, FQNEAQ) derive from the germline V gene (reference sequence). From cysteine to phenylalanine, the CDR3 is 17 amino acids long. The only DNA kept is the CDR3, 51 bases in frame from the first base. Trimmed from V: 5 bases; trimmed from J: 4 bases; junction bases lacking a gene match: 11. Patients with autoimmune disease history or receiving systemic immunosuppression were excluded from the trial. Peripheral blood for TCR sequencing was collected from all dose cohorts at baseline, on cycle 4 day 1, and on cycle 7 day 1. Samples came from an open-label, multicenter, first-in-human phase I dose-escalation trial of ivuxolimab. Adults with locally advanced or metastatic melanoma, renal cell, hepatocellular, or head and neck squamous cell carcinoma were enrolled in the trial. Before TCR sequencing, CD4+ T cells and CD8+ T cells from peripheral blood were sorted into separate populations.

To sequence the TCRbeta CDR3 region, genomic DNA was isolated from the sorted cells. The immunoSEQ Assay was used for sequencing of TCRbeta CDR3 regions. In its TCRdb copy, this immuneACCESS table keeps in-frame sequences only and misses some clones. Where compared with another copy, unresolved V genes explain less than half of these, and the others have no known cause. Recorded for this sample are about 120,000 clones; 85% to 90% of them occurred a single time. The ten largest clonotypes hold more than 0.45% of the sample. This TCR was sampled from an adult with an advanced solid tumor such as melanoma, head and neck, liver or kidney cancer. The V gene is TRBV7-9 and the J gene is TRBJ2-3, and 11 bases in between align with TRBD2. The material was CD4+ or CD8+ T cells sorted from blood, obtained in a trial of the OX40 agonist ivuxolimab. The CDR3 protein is CASSIIAGGPLPDTQYF. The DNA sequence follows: TGTGCCAGCAGCATCATAGCGGGGGGGCCCCTGCCAGATACGCAGTATTTT.